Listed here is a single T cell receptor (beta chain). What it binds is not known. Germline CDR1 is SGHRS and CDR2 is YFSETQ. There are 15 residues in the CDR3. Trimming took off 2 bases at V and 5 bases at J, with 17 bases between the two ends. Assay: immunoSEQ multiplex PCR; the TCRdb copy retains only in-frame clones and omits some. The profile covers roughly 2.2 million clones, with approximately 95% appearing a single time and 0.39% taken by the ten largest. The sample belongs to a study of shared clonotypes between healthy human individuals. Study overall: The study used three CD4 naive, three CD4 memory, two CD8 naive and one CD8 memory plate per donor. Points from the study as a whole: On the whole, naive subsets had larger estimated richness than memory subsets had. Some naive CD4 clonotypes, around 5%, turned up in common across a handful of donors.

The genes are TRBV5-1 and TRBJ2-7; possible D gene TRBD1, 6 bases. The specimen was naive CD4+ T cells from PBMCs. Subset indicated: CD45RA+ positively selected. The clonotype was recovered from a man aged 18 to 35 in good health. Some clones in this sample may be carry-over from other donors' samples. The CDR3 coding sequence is TGCGCCAGCAGCTTAGTAGGGGGTAGCGTGGACGAGCAGTACTTC. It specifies CASSLVGGSVDEQYF.